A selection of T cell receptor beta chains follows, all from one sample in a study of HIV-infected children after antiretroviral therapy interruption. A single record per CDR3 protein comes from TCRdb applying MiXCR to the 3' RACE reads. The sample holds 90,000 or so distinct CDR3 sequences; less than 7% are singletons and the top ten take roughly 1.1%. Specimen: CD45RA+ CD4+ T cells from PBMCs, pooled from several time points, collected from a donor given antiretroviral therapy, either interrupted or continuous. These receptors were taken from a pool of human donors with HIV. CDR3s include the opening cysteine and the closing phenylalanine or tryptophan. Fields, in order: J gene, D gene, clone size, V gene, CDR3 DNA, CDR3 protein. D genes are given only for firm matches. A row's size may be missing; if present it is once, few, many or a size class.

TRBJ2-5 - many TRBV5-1 TGCGCCAGCAGCTCGGGACTGCAAGAGACCCAGTACTTC CASSSGLQETQYF
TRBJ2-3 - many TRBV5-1 TGCGCCAGCAGCAGAGTAGGGGAGAAGGCAGATACGCAGTATTTT CASSRVGEKADTQYF
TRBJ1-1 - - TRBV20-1 TGCAGTGCTAGAAGAGTTTCCCCGAGAACTGAAGCTTTCTTT CSARRVSPRTEAFF
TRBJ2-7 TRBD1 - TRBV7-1 TGTGCCAGCAGCTCAAGGGACAGGGCAGTGAGCGAGCAGTACTTC CASSSRDRAVSEQYF
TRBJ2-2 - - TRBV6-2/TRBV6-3 TGTGCCAGCGGAGAAGGGGGCACCGGGGAGCTGTTTTTT CASGEGGTGELFF
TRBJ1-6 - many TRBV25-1 TGTGCCAGCAGTGCAGGGAGGTCCTATAATTCACCCCTCCACTTT CASSAGRSYNSPLHF
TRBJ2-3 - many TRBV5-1 TGCGCCAGCAGCCAAGGAGGGTCAGGATCAGATACGCAGTATTTT CASSQGGSGSDTQYF
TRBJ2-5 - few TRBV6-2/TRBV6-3 TGTGCCAGCAGTAGGGGGGACACGCAAGAGACCCAGTACTTC CASSRGDTQETQYF
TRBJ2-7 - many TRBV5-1 TGCGCCAGCAGCGAGGGCCCCTACGAGCAGTACTTC CASSEGPYEQYF
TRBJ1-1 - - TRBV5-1 TGCGCCAGCAGCTTGGAGGGGCGTATTACTGAAGCTTTCTTT CASSLEGRITEAFF
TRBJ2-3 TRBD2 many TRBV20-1 TGCAGTGCCGCCAAGCGGGAGATGGGCACAGATACGCAGTATTTT CSAAKREMGTDTQYF
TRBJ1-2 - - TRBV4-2 TGTGCCAGCAGCCGGAAAATGGATCCTACTAACTATGGCTACACCTTC CASSRKMDPTNYGYTF
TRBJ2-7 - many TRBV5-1 TGCGCCAGCAGCTTGGGCCCAGGTGAAAGGACCTCCTACGAGCAGTACTTC CASSLGPGERTSYEQYF
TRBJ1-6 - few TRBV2 TGTGCCAGCAGTCAAGGGGATCCCCTCCACTTT CASSQGDPLHF
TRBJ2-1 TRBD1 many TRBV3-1 TGTGCCAGCAGCCAAGACCCCGGGACAGGGTCCTACAATGAGCAGTTCTTC CASSQDPGTGSYNEQFF
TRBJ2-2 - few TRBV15 TGTGCCACCAGCAGACCGGACACACGCACCGGGGAGCTGTTTTTT CATSRPDTRTGELFF
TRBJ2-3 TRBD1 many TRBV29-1 TGCAGCGCTAGGGACAGACTTGATACGCAGTATTTT CSARDRLDTQYF
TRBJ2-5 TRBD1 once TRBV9 TGTGCCAGCAGCGTAGGGACATCGACAGGGGAGACCCAGTACTTC CASSVGTSTGETQYF
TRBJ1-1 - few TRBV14 TGTGCCAGCAGCCAAGACTTCTTTGGGGGGGTTGCAGCTTTCTTT CASSQDFFGGVAAFF
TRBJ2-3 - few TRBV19 TGTGCCAGTAGTATCCAGTACACAGATACGCAGTATTTT CASSIQYTDTQYF
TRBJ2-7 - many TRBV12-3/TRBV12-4 TGTGCCAGCAGTGAGGCAGGGCCGGTACACGAGCAGTACTTC CASSEAGPVHEQYF
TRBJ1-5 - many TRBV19 TGTGCCAGTAGTATTTCCGGCTATAGCAATCAGCCCCAGCATTTT CASSISGYSNQPQHF
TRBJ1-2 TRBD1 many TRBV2 TGTGCCAGCAGAACGGAGTGGGGACAGGGGTATGGCTACACCTTC CASRTEWGQGYGYTF
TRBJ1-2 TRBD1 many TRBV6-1 TGTGCCAGCAGAAGACAGGGTGGGGACTATGGCTACACCTTC CASRRQGGDYGYTF
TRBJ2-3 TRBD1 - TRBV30 TGTGCCTGGAACAGGGGCAACACAGATACGCAGTATTTT CAWNRGNTDTQYF
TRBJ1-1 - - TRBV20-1 TGCAGTGCTAGCGGCCCAGGGCGGGGGGCTGAAGCTTTCTTT CSASGPGRGAEAFF
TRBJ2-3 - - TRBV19 TGTGCCAGTAGTATTGACAAGGGGACAGATACGCAGTATTTT CASSIDKGTDTQYF
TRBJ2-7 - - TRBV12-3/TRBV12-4 TGTGCCAGCAGTCGACTAGACTACGAGCAGTACTTC CASSRLDYEQYF
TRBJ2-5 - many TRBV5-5 TGTGCCAGCAGCTTGGGCAGGGGAGGAGAGACCCAGTACTTC CASSLGRGGETQYF
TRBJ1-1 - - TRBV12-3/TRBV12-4 TGTGCCAGCAGTTCTGCGGACAGCCAGAGGAACACTGAAGCTTTCTTT CASSSADSQRNTEAFF
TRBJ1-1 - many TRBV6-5 TGTGCCAGCACCGCGGACGGCTATCTGAACACTGAAGCTTTCTTT CASTADGYLNTEAFF
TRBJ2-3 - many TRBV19 TGTGCCAGTAGTATAGATCTAATAACGGATACGCAGTATTTT CASSIDLITDTQYF
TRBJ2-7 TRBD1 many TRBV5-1 TGCGCCAGCAGCTATGACAGGGCCCATTTCCCCTACGAGCAGTACTTC CASSYDRAHFPYEQYF
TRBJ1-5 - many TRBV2 TGTGCCAGCAGTGGAACGGGGCGCCCCGGCAATCAGCCCCAGCATTTT CASSGTGRPGNQPQHF
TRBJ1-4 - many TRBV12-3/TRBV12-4 TGTGCCAGCAGTGAGAGGGGTAGGGAAAAACTGTTTTTT CASSERGREKLFF
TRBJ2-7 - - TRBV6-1 TGTGCCAGCAGGGAAGGACTCTACGAGCAGTACTTC CASREGLYEQYF
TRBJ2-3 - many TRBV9 TGTGCCAGCAGCGTAGGTGGCACAGATACGCAGTATTTT CASSVGGTDTQYF
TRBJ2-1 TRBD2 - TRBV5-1 TGCGCCAGCAGCTTGGGGCCGAATAGCGGGATGGGGTCTCGGTACAATGAGCAGTTCTTC CASSLGPNSGMGSRYNEQFF
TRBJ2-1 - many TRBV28 TGTGCCAGCAGTCCGCGGGCCCAGAAGCAGTTCTTC CASSPRAQKQFF
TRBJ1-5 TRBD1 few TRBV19 TGTGCCAGTAGTTGGCTCGACAGGGAGGGTCAGCCCCAGCATTTT CASSWLDREGQPQHF
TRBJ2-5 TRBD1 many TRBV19 TGTGCCAGTACCCCTCCCGGGACAGGGGCGAGAGAGACCCAGTACTTC CASTPPGTGARETQYF
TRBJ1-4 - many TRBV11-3 TGTGCCAGCAGCTTAGTCCGGGACGAAAATGAAAAACTGTTTTTT CASSLVRDENEKLFF
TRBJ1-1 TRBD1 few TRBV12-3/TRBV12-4 TGTGCCAGCAGTCCCCAGGGGGCCCTGAACACTGAAGCTTTCTTT CASSPQGALNTEAFF
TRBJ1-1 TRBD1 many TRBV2 TGTGCCAGCAGTGCCTCCCCTTCAGGGGGATGGAACACTGAAGCTTTCTTT CASSASPSGGWNTEAFF
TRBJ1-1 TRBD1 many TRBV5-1 TGCGCCAGCAGGTCGACAGGGCTGAACACTGAAGCTTTCTTT CASRSTGLNTEAFF
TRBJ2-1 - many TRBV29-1 TGCAGCGTCCAACCATACCTGGCTGAGCAGTTCTTC CSVQPYLAEQFF
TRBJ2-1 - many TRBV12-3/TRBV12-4 TGTGCCAGCAGTTTTCCCAGGAAAACCTACAATGAGCAGTTCTTC CASSFPRKTYNEQFF
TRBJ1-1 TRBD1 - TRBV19 TGTGCCAGTAGGCAATGGGACAGGGGGCTGGGCACTGAAGCTTTCTTT CASRQWDRGLGTEAFF